This TCR beta chain was found in a study of lymphopenia after photon versus proton radiotherapy. On this clone itself: What it recognizes is unknown.

Libraries were prepared by immunoSEQ multiplex PCR; TCRdb keeps only in-frame clonotypes and omits some of them. The repertoire has about 160,000 clones, 75% to 90% of them found once; the top ten carry approximately 4.8%. Germline V CDR1 and CDR2: KGHSH, LQKENI. This CDR3 is built from 13 residues. The V and J ends lost 2 bases and 10 bases, in that order; junction bases with no gene match: 6. Study-level points and caveats: In patients who died, overall survival fell as post-nadir TCR diversity dropped more. Authors raise, but do not show, better survival with proton therapy. Proton therapy kept repertoires fairly stable, unlike photons, which gained effector/memory cells. After the lymphocyte nadir, photon-treated repertoires showed oligoclonal expansion, especially of CD8+ Temra cells.

The rearrangement uses TRBV18 and TRBJ2-3; 7 bases match TRBD2. Sequencing was performed on peripheral blood, taken from a patient treated with photon-based radiotherapy. The TCR originated in a man in his fifties with gastric cancer. In DNA, the CDR3 is TGTGCCAGCTCACCAAGAAGGGAGGGGCCGCAGTATTTT. Protein sequence: CASSPRREGPQYF.